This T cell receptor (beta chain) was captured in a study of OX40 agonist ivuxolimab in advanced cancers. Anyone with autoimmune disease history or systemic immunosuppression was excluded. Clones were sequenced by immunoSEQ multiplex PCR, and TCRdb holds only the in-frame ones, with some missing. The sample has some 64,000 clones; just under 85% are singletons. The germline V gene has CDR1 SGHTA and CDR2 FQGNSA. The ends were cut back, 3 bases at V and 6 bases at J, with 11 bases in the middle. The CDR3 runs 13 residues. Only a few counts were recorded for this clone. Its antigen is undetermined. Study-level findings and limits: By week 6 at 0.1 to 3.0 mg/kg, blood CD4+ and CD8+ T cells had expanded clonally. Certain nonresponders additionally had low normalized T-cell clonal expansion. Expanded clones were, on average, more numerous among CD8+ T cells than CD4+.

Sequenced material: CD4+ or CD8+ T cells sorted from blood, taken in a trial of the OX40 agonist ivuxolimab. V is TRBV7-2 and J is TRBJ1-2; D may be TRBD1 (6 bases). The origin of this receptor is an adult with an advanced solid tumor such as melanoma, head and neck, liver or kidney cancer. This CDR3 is CASSLDRMDGYTF. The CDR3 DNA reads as TGTGCCAGCAGCTTGGACAGAATGGATGGCTACACCTTC. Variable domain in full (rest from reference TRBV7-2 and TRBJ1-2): GAGVSQSPSNKVTEKGKDVELRCDPISGHTALYWYRQSLGQGLEFLIYFQGNSAPDKSGLPSDRFSAERTGGSVSTLTIQRTQQEDSAVYLCASSLDRMDGYTFGSGTRLTVV.